A single sample gave rise to the 27 T cell receptor beta chains below, sequenced in a study of regulatory T cells in long-lasting Graves disease. For TCR beta, libraries came from iRepertoire HTBI primers and Arm-PCR of CDR3 regions. Each CDR3 protein is one row after TCRdb ran MiXCR on the multiplex PCR reads. The repertoire has some 300,000 distinct CDR3 sequences, 22% of them found once; the top ten carry 45% to 70%. Time point: persistent/refractory GD, antithyroid drugs over 5 years with positive TRAb. RNA from PBMCs was the source of the TCR library. The sequencing used peripheral blood mononuclear cells (PBMCs), collected when the disease was refractory, from a patient treated with antithyroid drugs. Source of these receptors: a female donor with Graves disease.

The V and J genes are TRBV7-9 and TRBJ1-4, with 8 bases fitting TRBD1. Germline-derived CDR1 and CDR2 are SEHNR and FQNEAQ (reference sequence). The CDR3 consists of 15 residues. Trimming removed 5 bases from V and 6 bases from J; junction bases left unmatched: 8. CDR3 coding DNA: TGTGCCAGCAGCACAGGACAGGGCGGGTATGAAAAACTGTTTTTT. Translating gives CASSTGQGGYEKLFF.

This clonotype was observed at least ten times. The genes are TRBV6-9 and TRBJ2-7, with unresolved D. CDR3 length: 13 residues. The V end was cut by 3 bases, the J end by 3 bases, with 9 bases between. Germline V gene lookup returns CDR1 MNHGY and CDR2 SVAAGI. The CDR3 is CASSYPESYEQYF. The CDR3 nucleotides read TGTGCCAGCAGTTACCCGGAGAGCTACGAGCAGTACTTC.

The V and J genes are TRBV24-1 and TRBJ2-5; either TRBD1 or TRBD2 may fit D (5 bases each). The CDR3 is 15 residues long. Deletions cut 5 bases from V and 5 bases from J, with 17 bases between. Germline assignment: CDR1 KGHDR and CDR2 SFDVKD. The CDR3, as DNA: TGTGCCACCAGTGGGACCGGGACCGTCGGGGAGACCCAGTACTTC. Encoded protein: CATSGTGTVGETQYF.

This clonotype was recorded a few times. The chain uses TRBV7-2 and TRBJ2-2; D is undetermined. The CDR3 loop spans 17 amino acids. V was pared by 4 bases and J by 2 bases, with 17 bases between. CDR1 is SGHTA and CDR2 is FQGNSA in the germline V gene. CDR3 bases: TGTGCCAGCAGCTCGGTCGGGTGGGAACCAAACACCGGGGAGCTGTTTTTT. Its translation is CASSSVGWEPNTGELFF.

This clonotype has ten or more counts. J is TRBJ1-5 and V is TRBV6-1, with 7 bases identical to TRBD1. The CDR3 spans 14 residues. Germline values: CDR1 MNHNS, CDR2 SASEGT. V lost 5 bases, J lost 2 bases, and 3 bases stayed unmatched. CDR3 sequence (DNA): TGTGCCAGCAGTCAGGGGGTGGGCAATCAGCCCCAGCATTTT. Its translation: CASSQGVGNQPQHF.

The chain recombines TRBV15 with TRBJ2-3, with a tentative D call TRBD2 (5 bases). The V end lost 4 bases, the J end lost 4 bases, and 21 bases lay between the germline ends. Germline V CDR1 and CDR2: LNHNV, YYDKDF (reference sequence). The CDR3 length is 17 residues. CDR3 nucleotides: TGTGCCACCAGCATGGGTTTCCGCGAGGGTCCCTCAGATACGCAGTATTTT. Translated: CATSMGFREGPSDTQYF. The variable domain in full, with the rest retrieved from reference TRBV15 and TRBJ2-3, is DAMVIQNPRYQVTQFGKPVTLSCSQTLNHNVMYWYQQKSSQAPKLLFHYYDKDFNNEADTPDNFQSRRPNTSFCFLDIRSPGLGDTAMYLCATSMGFREGPSDTQYFGPGTRLTVL.

This clonotype occurred a few times. V gene TRBV14 combines with J gene TRBJ1-5, with 7 positions matching TRBD1. The junction had 7 bases not matched to a gene; V was cut back by 1 base and J by 4 bases. This CDR3 spans 16 amino acids. Per the germline V gene, CDR1 is SGHDN and CDR2 is FVKESK. DNA of the CDR3: TGTGCCAGCAGCCAAGTGGGACAGAAGTTTAATCAGCCCCAGCATTTT. Translation gives CASSQVGQKFNQPQHF.

In this sample, this clonotype turned up many times. This chain uses TRBV11-3 with TRBJ2-1; D perhaps matches TRBD2 (5 bases). Germline V gene data show CDR1 as SGHNT and CDR2 as YENEEA. With 1 base removed from V and 4 bases from J, the gap between germline ends came to 14 bases. The CDR3 covers 16 residues. The CDR3 DNA is TGTGCCAGCAGCTTAGCGGGTTGGAGGCCGTACAATGAGCAGTTCTTC. It yields the protein CASSLAGWRPYNEQFF.

This clonotype was recorded many times. The chain couples TRBV29-1 to TRBJ2-6; D is unresolved. V gave up 1 base and J gave up 4 bases, with 2 bases separating them. The germline V gene has CDR1 SQVTM and CDR2 ANQGSEA. CDR3 size: 12 residues. CDR3 nucleotide sequence: TGCAGCGTTGAAGGCGGGGCCAACGTCCTGACTTTC. As protein: CSVEGGANVLTF.

The chain uses TRBV12-3 or TRBV12-4 and TRBJ2-2, with 8 bases identical to TRBD2. The CDR3 has 14 residues. V lost 7 bases and J lost 5; bases outside the gene matches: 6. The CDR3 sequence: CASMKLAVTGELFF. Here the CDR3 DNA reads TGTGCCAGCATGAAACTAGCGGTTACCGGGGAGCTGTTTTTT.

In this sample, this clonotype turned up many times. The chain recombines TRBV11-2 with TRBJ2-7, with 11 bases aligning to TRBD2. Germline CDR1 reads SGHAT; CDR2 reads FQNNGV. This CDR3 contains 14 residues. V shed 5 bases and J 7 bases; nucleotides not matched to a gene: 7. The CDR3 is CASSIGTSGREQYF. CDR3 bases: TGTGCCAGCAGCATTGGGACTAGCGGACGGGAGCAGTACTTC.

A few counts support this clonotype. The V call is TRBV5-1, the J call TRBJ2-7; D might be TRBD2 (5 bases). CDR1 is SGHRS, CDR2 YFSETQ, per germline. Trimming cost V 2 bases and J 3 bases, with 15 bases left between them. This CDR3 has 15 amino acids. The CDR3 DNA is TGCGCCAGCAGCTTTCGTGCTAGCACGGACTACGAGCAGTACTTC. Its protein is CASSFRASTDYEQYF.

This clonotype has a single count. The chain employs TRBV20-1 and TRBJ2-5, with 7 bases identical to TRBD2. The CDR3 has 18 residues. Per germline, CDR1 DFQATT and CDR2 SNEGSKA (reference sequence). J lost 2 bases, V lost 6 bases, and 21 bases had no gene match. The CDR3 is CSARPRGVIDSGQETQYF. CDR3 nucleotides: TGCAGTGCCCGCCCCCGGGGGGTGATTGATAGCGGACAAGAGACCCAGTACTTC.

This clonotype has a handful of counts. This sequence joins TRBV6-9 and TRBJ2-5; weak D call: TRBD1 (6 bases). Germline V gene data show CDR1 as MNHGY and CDR2 as SVAAGI. CDR3 length: 16 residues. V lost 4 bases to trimming and J lost 0 bases, with 15 bases between them. The CDR3 region is CASSSSGTPYQETQYF. The CDR3 DNA reads as TGTGCCAGCAGTTCTTCCGGGACACCGTACCAAGAGACCCAGTACTTC.

This clonotype showed up many times. This rearrangement joins TRBV2 to TRBJ2-7, with 7 bases identical to TRBD2. The germline V gene has CDR1 SNHLY and CDR2 FYNNEI. The length of the CDR3 is 14 residues. The V and J ends lost 4 bases and 5 bases, in that order; junction bases with no gene match: 8. The CDR3 DNA is TGTGCCAGCAGTGTCGCGGGAGTCATCAACGAGCAGTACTTC. The encoded protein is CASSVAGVINEQYF.

This clonotype has a count of ten or more. This sequence joins TRBV11-2 and TRBJ2-4; the D gene is possibly TRBD1 (6 bases). Between the trimmed V and J ends, which lost 0 bases and 7 bases, there was a span of 13 bases. Germline CDR1 is SGHAT and CDR2 is FQNNGV. The CDR3 totals 15 residues. The CDR3 coding sequence is TGTGCCAGCAGCTTAGATTGGGCTAGGGGGAACATTCAGTACTTC. Its translation is CASSLDWARGNIQYF.

V and J are TRBV6-2 or TRBV6-3 and TRBJ2-2; D uncertain. CDR3 length equals 15 residues. Deletions cut 6 bases from V and 1 base from J, with 12 bases between. Germline CDR1 and CDR2: MNHEY and SVGEGT. This CDR3 is CASRPGVGNTGELFF. The CDR3 nucleotides are TGTGCCAGCAGGCCGGGCGTTGGGAACACCGGGGAGCTGTTTTTT.

The table lists this clonotype with many counts. The CDR3 protein is CSAPDSIRTQYF. CDR3 nucleotides: TGCAGTGCTCCGGACAGTATTCGGACCCAGTACTTC. V and J are TRBV20-1 and TRBJ2-5, with TRBD1 as a possible D gene (6 bases). The CDR3 is 12 residues long. The germline gives CDR1 DFQATT, CDR2 SNEGSKA (reference sequence). The V gene lost 5 bases and the J gene lost 7 bases, with 14 bases spanning the gap.

This clonotype has only a few counts. This chain uses TRBV5-5 with TRBJ2-5; tentatively, D is TRBD1 or TRBD2 (5 bases each). The CDR3 consists of 16 residues. V lost 7 bases and J lost 3, with 22 bases in between. CDR1 is SGHKS and CDR2 is YYEKEE in the germline V gene (reference sequence). CDR3 in DNA: TGTGCCAGCGCACGCCGGGACCCTGGGAGCAAAGAGACCCAGTACTTC. Translating it yields CASARRDPGSKETQYF.

This clonotype turned up a few times. The CDR3 bases are TGTGCCAGCAGCCAAGAAACCCGGCGCTATGGCTACACCTTC. Its protein product is CASSQETRRYGYTF. The chain combines TRBV3-1 with TRBJ1-2; D is unclear. V lost 0 bases, J lost 4 bases, and 9 bases lay in between. This CDR3 contains 14 residues. Germline values: CDR1 LGHDT, CDR2 YNNKEL (reference sequence).

CDR3 coding DNA: TGTGCCAGTAGTTTGAACAGGGGGCGCCGGGGGACCTACGAGCAGTACTTC. It is translated as CASSLNRGRRGTYEQYF. The chain employs TRBV19 and TRBJ2-7; 9 bases map to TRBD1. Losses at the gene ends were 5 bases for V and 2 bases for J; bases not matched to a gene: 13. The CDR3 is 17 amino acids. CDR1 is LNHDA and CDR2 is SQIVND in the germline V gene (reference sequence).

This clonotype was recorded many times. CDR3 sequence (DNA): TGTGCCAGCAGTTTATTGACTAGTAGGTCCTACGAGCAGTACTTC. Its translation is CASSLLTSRSYEQYF. This chain connects TRBV27 to TRBJ2-7, with a tentative D call TRBD2 (6 bases). This CDR3 has 15 amino acids. The V end lost 1 base, the J end lost 1 base, and 11 bases lay between the germline ends. Germline V lookup: CDR1 MNHEY, CDR2 SMNVEV (reference sequence).

This rearrangement joins TRBV19 to TRBJ2-7; 9 bases align to TRBD1. The CDR3 extends over 14 amino acids. The V gene's germline CDR1 is LNHDA and CDR2 SQIVND (reference sequence). V shed 7 bases and J 4 bases; nucleotides not matched to a gene: 8. The CDR3 spells CASKDRGDSYEQYF. DNA for the CDR3: TGTGCCAGTAAGGACAGGGGCGATTCTTACGAGCAGTACTTC.

This clonotype was seen once. The chain is built from TRBV28 and TRBJ1-1; 8 bases fit TRBD1. Trimming at V came to 5 bases and at J to 7 bases, leaving 3 bases not matched to a gene. The CDR3 spans 12 residues. Germline values: CDR1 MDHEN, CDR2 SYDVKM. In DNA, the CDR3 is TGTGCCAGCAGTGACAGGGGACATGAAGCTTTCTTT. Translating it yields CASSDRGHEAFF. Variable domain in full (rest from reference TRBV28 and TRBJ1-1): DVKVTQSSRYLVKRTGEKVFLECVQDMDHENMFWYRQDPGLGLRLIYFSYDVKMKEKGDIPEGYSVSREKKERFSLILESASTNQTSMYLCASSDRGHEAFFGQGTRLTVV.

This clonotype turned up a few times. This chain connects TRBV5-1 to TRBJ2-3, with TRBD2 matching 7 bases. The germline CDR1 and CDR2 sequences are SGHRS and YFSETQ. This CDR3 is built from 14 residues. The V segment lost 0 bases and the J segment 4 bases; nucleotides outside the gene matches: 2. Here the CDR3 DNA reads TGCGCCAGCAGCTTGGGCGGGAGCGCAGATACGCAGTATTTT. As protein: CASSLGGSADTQYF.

This clonotype came up a few times. This chain joins TRBV9 and TRBJ2-4; weak D call: TRBD2 (6 bases). Germline V gene sequence: CDR1 SGDLS, CDR2 YYNGEE. This CDR3 is 12 amino acids long. Trimming pared 4 bases from V and 7 bases from J, leaving 9 bases between. The CDR3 DNA follows: TGTGCCAGCAGCACTCTAGCGAACATTCAGTACTTC. Protein sequence: CASSTLANIQYF.

The chain couples TRBV30 to TRBJ2-5, with 7 bases fitting TRBD1. Germline assignment: CDR1 GTSNPN and CDR2 SVGIG (reference sequence). Germline trimming cut 1 base from V and 5 bases from J; bases unmatched to any gene: 10. The CDR3 extends over 15 amino acids. CDR3 residues: CAWSAGTAVRETQYF. As DNA, the CDR3 is TGTGCCTGGAGTGCCGGGACAGCGGTGAGGGAGACCCAGTACTTC.